This TCR beta chain was documented in a study of blood T cell repertoires in COVID-19. Study information: T cells, B-cell-depleted T cells, or PBMCs provided the cDNA or gDNA that served as material.

Trimming took 3 bases from V and 4 from J; bases not matched to a gene: 9. The CDR3 covers 17 residues. Germline V gene data show CDR1 as MNHEY and CDR2 as SMNVEV (reference sequence). In the authors' methods: Reference gene primer amplification gave nucleated cell count estimates. Using immunoSEQ multiplex PCR, the repertoire was profiled, and TCRdb retains in-frame clones only, with some absent. V and J calls and clone size come straight from that table; D and trimming were deduced from the DNA. The table lists 150,000 to 200,000 clones, around 77% of them singletons, with approximately 2.6% in the top ten.

The sequence was collected from a man between 65 and 79 years old with acute or convalescent COVID-19. The V call is TRBV27, the J call TRBJ2-2; 9 bases map to TRBD2. The sample was peripheral blood. The CDR3 sequence is CASSFGSGRGRTGELFF. In nucleotides, the CDR3 is TGTGCCAGCAGTTTCGGTAGCGGGAGAGGTCGCACCGGGGAGCTGTTTTTT.